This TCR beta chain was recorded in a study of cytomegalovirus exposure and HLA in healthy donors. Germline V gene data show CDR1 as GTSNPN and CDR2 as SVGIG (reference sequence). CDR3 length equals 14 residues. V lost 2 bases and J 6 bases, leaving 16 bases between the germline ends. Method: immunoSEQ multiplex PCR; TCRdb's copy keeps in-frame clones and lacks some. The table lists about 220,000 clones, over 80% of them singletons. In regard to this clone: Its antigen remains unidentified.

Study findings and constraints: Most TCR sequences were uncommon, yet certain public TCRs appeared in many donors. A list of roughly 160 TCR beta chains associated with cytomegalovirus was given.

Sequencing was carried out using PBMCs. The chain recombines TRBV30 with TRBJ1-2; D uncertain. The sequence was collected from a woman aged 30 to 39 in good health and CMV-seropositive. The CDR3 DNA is TGTGCCTGGAGTAGGTTCGAGGAGGGCCATGGCTACACCTTC. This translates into CAWSRFEEGHGYTF.